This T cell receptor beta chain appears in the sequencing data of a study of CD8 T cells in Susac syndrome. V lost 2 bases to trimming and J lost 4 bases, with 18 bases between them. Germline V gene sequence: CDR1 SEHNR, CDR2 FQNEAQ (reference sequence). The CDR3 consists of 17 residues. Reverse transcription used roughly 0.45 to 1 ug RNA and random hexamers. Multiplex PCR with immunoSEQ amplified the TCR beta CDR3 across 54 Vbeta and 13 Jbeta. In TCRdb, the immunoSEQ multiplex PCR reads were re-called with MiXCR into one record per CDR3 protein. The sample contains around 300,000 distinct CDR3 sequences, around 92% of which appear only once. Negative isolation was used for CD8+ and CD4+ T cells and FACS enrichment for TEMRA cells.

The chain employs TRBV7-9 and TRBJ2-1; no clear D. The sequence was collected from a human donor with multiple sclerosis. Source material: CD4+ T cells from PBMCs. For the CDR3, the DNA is TGTGCCAGCAGCTTATCAATAGCCCCAAACTTTTACAATGAGCAGTTCTTC. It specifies CASSLSIAPNFYNEQFF. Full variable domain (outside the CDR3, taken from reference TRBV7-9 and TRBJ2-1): DTGVSQNPRHKITKRGQNVTFRCDPISEHNRLYWYRQTLGQGPEFLTYFQNEAQLEKSRLLSDRFSAERPKGSFSTLEIQRTEQGDSAMYLCASSLSIAPNFYNEQFFGPGTRLTVL.